These 26 T cell receptor beta chains were sequenced from one sample in a study of Ad26.COV2.S vaccination and SARS-CoV-2 variants (dated by TCRdb to 2020 to 2022). The library came from the immunoSEQ multiplex PCR assay. Here the immuneACCESS table is served through TCRdb, limited to in-frame sequences with V and J called. Missing clones are a known gap in these copies; in checked studies unresolved V genes cover under half, and the rest lacks a known reason. This sample gives hundreds of thousands of clones in total; 75% to 90% of them show up just once. About 10% of the sample goes to the ten largest clones. The treatment or condition label, read with the paper, signifies: some 20 received Ad26.COV2.S at low or high dose, single or two shots; 5 received placebo; per-sample allocation not given. Repertoires of vaccine and placebo recipients were sequenced from samples taken on day 63 after the first injection.

The specimen comprised peripheral blood, sampled in a trial of Ad26.COV2.S vaccine versus placebo. These receptors all stem from a person aged 18-60 years who received the Ad26.COV2.S COVID-19 vaccine or a placebo.

The CDR3 coding sequence is TGTGCCAGTAGTCAGTATCAGGGCCCCTACGAGCAGTACTTC. This encodes CASSQYQGPYEQYF. The V call is TRBV19, the J call TRBJ2-7; D possibly corresponds to TRBD1 (5 bases). CDR3 length: 14 amino acids. Germline V gene sequence: CDR1 LNHDA, CDR2 SQIVND (reference sequence). V was cut by 5 bases and J by 2 bases, with 13 bases left in between.

The rearrangement links TRBV19 to TRBJ2-1, with 9 positions matching TRBD1. CDR1 and CDR2 (germline): LNHDA, SQIVND (reference sequence). The CDR3 is made up of 15 amino acids. With V trimmed by 4 bases and J by 8 bases, 9 bases remained unmatched. This CDR3 is CASSTLGTGPDEQFF. The CDR3, as DNA: TGTGCCAGTAGTACCCTAGGGACAGGGCCCGATGAGCAGTTCTTC. The whole variable domain, remainder taken from reference TRBV19 and TRBJ2-1, is DGGITQSPKYLFRKEGQNVTLSCEQNLNHDAMYWYRQDPGQGLRLIYYSQIVNDFQKGDIAEGYSVSREKKESFPLTVTSAQKNPTAFYLCASSTLGTGPDEQFFGPGTRLTVL.

The V gene is TRBV29-1, the J gene TRBJ1-2; D is unclear. Per the germline V gene, CDR1 is SQVTM and CDR2 is ANQGSEA. Trimming left V 5 bases short and J 2 bases short, with 6 bases between. The CDR3 covers 11 residues. CDR3 in amino acids: CSVHSNYGYTF. The CDR3, as DNA: TGCAGCGTTCACTCAAACTATGGCTACACCTTC.

This chain connects TRBV28 to TRBJ1-1; 7 bases align to TRBD1. Germline lookup yields CDR1 MDHEN and CDR2 SYDVKM. V gave up 8 bases and J gave up 8 bases; unmatched junction bases: 8. This CDR3 contains 12 residues. CDR3 in amino acids: CASAQGQPEAFF. In DNA form, the CDR3 reads TGTGCCAGCGCTCAGGGACAGCCCGAAGCTTTCTTT.

The chain recombines TRBV5-1 with TRBJ2-1; D not resolved. Germline V gene lookup returns CDR1 SGHRS and CDR2 YFSETQ. V lost 0 bases and J 7 bases, leaving 20 bases between the germline ends. The CDR3 contains 17 residues. CDR3 DNA: TGCGCCAGCAGCTTGGGGTTTGGAGAACGGGTTAAAAATGAGCAGTTCTTC. Residues: CASSLGFGERVKNEQFF.

This chain links TRBV4-1 with TRBJ1-1; weak D call: TRBD1 (6 bases). V was trimmed by 0 bases and J by 7 bases, leaving 15 bases between them. Germline lookup yields CDR1 MGHRA and CDR2 YSYEKL. This CDR3 contains 15 residues. The CDR3 DNA is TGCGCCAGCAGCCAAGATCAGGCAGGGGAGGGTGAAGCTTTCTTT. Translation: CASSQDQAGEGEAFF.

V is TRBV6-6 and J is TRBJ1-3, with D hard to call. This CDR3 is built from 14 residues. Trimming removed 7 bases from V and 3 bases from J, with 13 bases in between. Germline lookup yields CDR1 MNHNY and CDR2 SVGAGI (reference sequence). The CDR3 DNA is TGTGCCAGCACCGACCCCGGGATTGGAAACACCATATATTTT. Its protein product is CASTDPGIGNTIYF.

This clone appeared a few times. The chain is built from TRBV7-9 and TRBJ2-2; TRBD2 is a possible D gene (6 bases). Germline CDR1 is SEHNR and CDR2 is FQNEAQ (reference sequence). The CDR3 covers 15 residues. With 7 bases removed from V and 3 bases from J, the gap between germline ends came to 15 bases. The CDR3 DNA sequence: TGTGCCAGCACCAACCCCGGGGACTACACCGGGGAGCTGTTTTTT. Translated, it gives CASTNPGDYTGELFF.

The V gene is TRBV7-2, the J gene TRBJ2-3; TRBD2 matches at 8 bases. J was trimmed by 3 bases and V by 2 bases; bases with no gene match: 13. The germline CDR1 and CDR2 sequences are SGHTA and FQGNSA. This CDR3 contains 18 residues. DNA of the CDR3: TGTGCCAGCAGCTTACGCGGGCCCCGACGCGGGGGGACAGATACGCAGTATTTT. This sequence encodes CASSLRGPRRGGTDTQYF.

This clone turned up a few times. The chain couples TRBV3-1 (or the pseudogene TRBV3-2) to TRBJ2-3; TRBD2 matches at 12 bases. The length of the CDR3 is 16 residues. Germline lookup yields CDR1 LGHDT and CDR2 YNNKEL (reference sequence). V dropped 3 bases and J dropped 4; count of bases not matched to a gene: 5. The CDR3 region is CASSHPTSGSADTQYF. In nucleotides, the CDR3 is TGTGCCAGCAGCCACCCGACTAGCGGGAGTGCAGATACGCAGTATTTT.

This rearrangement joins TRBV28 to TRBJ1-6; 7 bases fit TRBD1. This CDR3 has 14 amino acids. With V trimmed by 6 bases and J by 9 bases, 8 bases remained unmatched. The germline CDR1 and CDR2 sequences are MDHEN and SYDVKM. The CDR3 spells CASSGTARGSPLHF. DNA for the CDR3: TGTGCCAGCAGCGGGACAGCCCGGGGTTCACCCCTCCACTTT.

The J gene is TRBJ1-3, the V gene TRBV18, with 8 bases that match TRBD1. This CDR3 spans 16 amino acids. Unmatched junction bases numbered 7, after V lost 2 bases and J lost 4 bases. Germline V lookup: CDR1 KGHSH, CDR2 LQKENI. CDR3 sequence reads: CASSPSQGALGNTIYF. DNA for the CDR3: TGTGCCAGCTCACCATCGCAGGGGGCGCTGGGAAACACCATATATTTT.

The rearrangement uses TRBV5-1 and TRBJ1-4, with D tentatively TRBD1 (6 bases). The CDR3 length is 15 residues. V was clipped by 4 bases and J by 8 bases, with 18 bases between them. CDR1 and CDR2 from the germline V gene are SGHRS and YFSETQ. This CDR3 is CASSLRGDMGEKLFF. The CDR3 nucleotides read TGCGCCAGCAGCCTGCGGGGGGACATGGGGGAAAAACTGTTTTTT.

J is TRBJ1-1 and V is TRBV28, with TRBD1 matching over 7 bases. Unmatched junction bases numbered 9, after V lost 8 bases and J lost 3 bases. The CDR3 sequence is 14 residues long. Germline V gene data show CDR1 as MDHEN and CDR2 as SYDVKM. The DNA of the CDR3 is TGTGCCAGCTTTTACGGGACAGAATACACTGAAGCTTTCTTT. Translating it yields CASFYGTEYTEAFF.

V gene TRBV18 combines with J gene TRBJ2-3, with 7 bases lining up with TRBD1. Germline CDR1 is KGHSH and CDR2 is LQKENI. There are 15 residues in the CDR3. V dropped 3 bases and J dropped 2; count of bases not matched to a gene: 5. CDR3 nucleotides: TGTGCCAGCTCACCCCAGGGACAGCCCACAGATACGCAGTATTTT. It yields the protein CASSPQGQPTDTQYF.

The chain has TRBV9 and TRBJ1-5; D perhaps matches TRBD1 (5 bases). The CDR3 loop spans 15 amino acids. Germline CDR1 is SGDLS and CDR2 is YYNGEE. V was trimmed by 3 bases and J by 7 bases, leaving 17 bases between them. The CDR3 DNA is TGTGCCAGCAGCGGTGGTGGGGGGTTGGGGCAGCCCCAGCATTTT. It specifies CASSGGGGLGQPQHF.

V is TRBV6-5 and J is TRBJ2-3; D not resolved. The CDR3 contains 11 residues. Trimming took off 11 bases at V and 1 base at J, with 7 bases between the two ends. Germline-derived CDR1 and CDR2 are MNHEY and SVGAGI. CDR3 residues: CASLGTDTQYF. CDR3 bases: TGTGCCTCCCTAGGCACAGATACGCAGTATTTT.

The chain employs TRBV19 and TRBJ2-1, with 8 bases lining up with TRBD2. The J segment lost 0 bases and the V segment lost 6 bases, leaving 1 base of the junction unmatched. Germline V lookup: CDR1 LNHDA, CDR2 SQIVND (reference sequence). The CDR3 has 14 amino acids. For the CDR3, the DNA is TGTGCCAGTAGGAGCGGGAGCTCCTACAATGAGCAGTTCTTC. It yields the protein CASRSGSSYNEQFF.

This clone was recorded a few times. The chain recombines TRBV5-1 with TRBJ1-6; D gene unclear. Germline V lookup: CDR1 SGHRS, CDR2 YFSETQ. The CDR3 is made up of 15 amino acids. Deletions cut 3 bases from V and 7 bases from J, with 14 bases between. The CDR3 protein is CASSSLGRVNSPLHF. In DNA form, the CDR3 reads TGCGCCAGCAGCTCCCTCGGGAGGGTAAATTCACCCCTCCACTTT.

V usage is TRBV29-1 and J usage is TRBJ1-1; tentative D call: TRBD1 (5 bases). The germline V gene has CDR1 SQVTM and CDR2 ANQGSEA. The CDR3 consists of 17 residues. Trimming shortened V by 4 bases and J by 0 bases, and 21 bases separated the two germline ends. CDR3 in DNA: TGCAGCGTTGCTTGGGTTGGGGCAGTTGTAATGAACACTGAAGCTTTCTTT. Amino acid sequence: CSVAWVGAVVMNTEAFF.

The J gene is TRBJ1-1, the V gene TRBV10-2; D is ambiguous. V lost 5 bases, J lost 2 bases, and 3 bases lay in between. The CDR3 is made up of 11 amino acids. The germline gives CDR1 WSHSY, CDR2 SAAADI. The CDR3 nucleotides are TGCGCCAGCAGTAGAAACACTGAAGCTTTCTTT. Translation: CASSRNTEAFF.

This chain uses TRBV6-2 or TRBV6-3 with TRBJ1-6, with D perhaps TRBD1 (5 bases). Germline CDR1 is MNHEY and CDR2 is SVGEGT. The V and J ends lost 2 bases and 6 bases respectively, with 17 bases between them. The CDR3 is made up of 17 amino acids. The CDR3 loop reads CASSYPPSRAGNSPLHF. CDR3 nucleotide sequence: TGTGCCAGCAGTTACCCGCCGAGCAGGGCCGGTAATTCACCCCTCCACTTT.

The rearrangement links TRBV2 to TRBJ2-2, with D hard to call. The length of the CDR3 is 13 residues. Germline lookup yields CDR1 SNHLY and CDR2 FYNNEI. V was cut by 2 bases and J by 5 bases, with 6 bases left in between. CDR3 amino acids: CASSEWKTGELFF. CDR3 DNA: TGTGCCAGCAGTGAATGGAAGACCGGGGAGCTGTTTTTT.

This chain uses TRBV10-3 with TRBJ2-3; 8 bases align to TRBD2. CDR3 length equals 15 residues. Trimming at V came to 6 bases and at J to 3 bases, leaving 8 bases not matched to a gene. Per the germline V gene, CDR1 is ENHRY and CDR2 is SYGVKD. CDR3 region: CAISPGGVNTDTQYF. DNA for the CDR3: TGTGCCATCAGCCCCGGGGGGGTCAATACAGATACGCAGTATTTT.

V is TRBV27 and J is TRBJ2-7; 12 nucleotides agree with TRBD2. The CDR3 is 17 residues long. V gave up 6 bases and J gave up 4 bases; unmatched junction bases: 13. Per germline, CDR1 MNHEY and CDR2 SMNVEV (reference sequence). Here the CDR3 DNA reads TGTGCCAGCAGCCGCGGCGACCTCGGGACTAGCGGGTACGAGCAGTACTTC. Its translation: CASSRGDLGTSGYEQYF.

The chain is built from TRBV7-9 and TRBJ1-2; 7 bases line up with TRBD1. The CDR3 has 17 residues. Trimming removed 4 bases from V and 4 bases from J; junction bases left unmatched: 15. From germline, CDR1 is SEHNR and CDR2 FQNEAQ (reference sequence). The CDR3 protein is CASSSGQDYGISYGYTF. The DNA of the CDR3 is TGTGCCAGCAGCTCCGGACAGGATTATGGAATTTCCTATGGCTACACCTTC.